This TCR beta chain is from a study of blood T cell repertoires in COVID-19 (dated by TCRdb to 2020 to 2022). Concerning the study at large: Samples from collaborators originated in the United States, Italy and Spain and spanned both the acute and convalescent phases of COVID-19. The prospective study material was composed of cDNA or gDNA derived from T cells, B-cell-depleted T cells, or PBMCs. The dataset comprised deeply sampled blood TCRbeta repertoires from subjects exposed to, actively infected with, or recovered from COVID-19. A freely available public database, intended as a resource for researchers studying the immune response to SARS-CoV-2, is where the repertoires were released. The samples were drawn from the first 160 participants of the ongoing ImmuneRACE study and from over a thousand subjects provided by 6 global collaborators. Nearly every sample came with metadata listing a de-identified subject ID, COVID-19 status, age in years and sex. Where HLA class I and class II types were available, the types were taken from metadata supplied by the sample provider, not from assay-based typing.

V drops 6 bases and J drops 11 bases, leaving 16 bases in between. Measured from the cysteine to the phenylalanine, the CDR3 is 12 residues long. The CDR3 DNA has 36 bases and is translated from base 1. Remarks on this clone: What this receptor recognizes is not known. Per-base qualities were not stored, and no clone one base away is much larger.

General findings and caveats noted by the study authors: The quantity of clinical and demographic metadata differed by source and by participant and was supplied without curation.

TCRbeta CDR3 regions were amplified from genomic DNA by means of the immunoSEQ Assay, a bias-controlled multiplex PCR. Per the authors' processing: Within the assay, amplification of reference gene primers was used to estimate how many nucleated cells each sample contained. To quantify the absolute abundance of each unique TCRbeta CDR3 rearrangement, sequence reads were collapsed and filtered. For each sample, productive Simpson clonality was calculated by taking the square root of Simpson's diversity index across productive rearrangements. TCRdb re-hosts the immuneACCESS table, in-frame sequences only. Its copies lack some clones; in the studies checked, an unresolved V gene accounts for under half of them, and the cause for the rest is not known. That table gives V, J and clone size, and the DNA gave D and trimming. The sample records approximately 400,000 clones, roughly nine tenths of which are singletons. About 0.9% of the sample rests with the top ten.

Participants in the prospective study were aged 18 to 89 years, lived in over 20 United States geographic areas, and enrolled through a virtual design. Cohort assignment in the prospective study relied on participant-reported clinical history from a screening survey and a study questionnaire. A participant counted as exposed if, within 2 weeks of entering the study, that participant had been in contact with someone who had a PCR-confirmed or clinician-diagnosed COVID-19 case. In the prospective study, mobile phlebotomists collected whole blood, serum and a nasopharyngeal or oropharyngeal swab from each participant. Participants in the prospective study had the option to provide additional blood draws and questionnaires over a 2-month period. Prospective study blood samples were shipped either frozen or at room temperature before DNA extraction.

The receptor was derived from a middle-aged woman who had been exposed to COVID-19. Recombination linked TRBV12-3 or TRBV12-4 to TRBJ1-1; a weak D assignment points to TRBD1 (5 bases agree). What was sequenced was PBMCs or T cells enriched from blood (not recorded which). The nucleotide sequence is TGTGCCAGCAGGGGGGACTCCGGGACGGCTTTCTTT. Translated, this is CASRGDSGTAFF.